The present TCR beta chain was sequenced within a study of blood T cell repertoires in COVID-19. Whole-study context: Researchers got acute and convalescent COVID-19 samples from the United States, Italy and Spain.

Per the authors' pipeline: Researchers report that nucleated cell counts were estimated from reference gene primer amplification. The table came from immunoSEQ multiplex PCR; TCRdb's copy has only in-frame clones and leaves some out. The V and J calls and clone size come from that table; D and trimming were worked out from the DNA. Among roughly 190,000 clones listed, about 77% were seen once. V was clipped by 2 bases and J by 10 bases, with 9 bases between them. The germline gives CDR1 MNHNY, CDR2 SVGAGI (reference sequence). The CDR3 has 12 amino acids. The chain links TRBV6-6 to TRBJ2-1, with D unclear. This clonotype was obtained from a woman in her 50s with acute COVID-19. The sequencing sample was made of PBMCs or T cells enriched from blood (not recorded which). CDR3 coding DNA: TGTGCCAGCAGTTACGAGGCTCGGGAGCAGTTCTTC. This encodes CASSYEAREQFF.